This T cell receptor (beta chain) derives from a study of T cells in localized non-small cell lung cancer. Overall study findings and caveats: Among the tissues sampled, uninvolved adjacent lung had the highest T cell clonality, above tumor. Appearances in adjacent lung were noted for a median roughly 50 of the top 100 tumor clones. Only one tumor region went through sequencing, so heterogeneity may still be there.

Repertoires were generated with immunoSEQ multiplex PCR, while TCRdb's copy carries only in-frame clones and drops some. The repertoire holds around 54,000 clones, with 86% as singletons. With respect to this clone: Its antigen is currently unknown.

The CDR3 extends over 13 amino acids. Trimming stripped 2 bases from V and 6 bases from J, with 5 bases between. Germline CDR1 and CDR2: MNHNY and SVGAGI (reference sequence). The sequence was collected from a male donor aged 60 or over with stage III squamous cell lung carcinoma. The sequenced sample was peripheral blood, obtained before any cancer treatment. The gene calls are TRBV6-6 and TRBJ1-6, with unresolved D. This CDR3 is CASSYGVNSPLHF. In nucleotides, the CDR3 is TGTGCCAGCAGTTACGGAGTTAATTCACCCCTCCACTTT.